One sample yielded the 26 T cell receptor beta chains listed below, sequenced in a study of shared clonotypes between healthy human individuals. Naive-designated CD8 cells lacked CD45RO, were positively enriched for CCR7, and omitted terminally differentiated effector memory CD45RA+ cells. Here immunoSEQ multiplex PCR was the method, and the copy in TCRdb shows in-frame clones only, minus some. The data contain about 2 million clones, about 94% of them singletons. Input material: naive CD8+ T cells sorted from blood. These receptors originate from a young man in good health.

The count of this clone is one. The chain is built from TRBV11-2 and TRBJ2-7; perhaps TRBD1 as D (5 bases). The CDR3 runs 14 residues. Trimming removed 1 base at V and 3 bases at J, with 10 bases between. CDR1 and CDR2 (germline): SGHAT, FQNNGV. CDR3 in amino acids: CASSLARVYYEQYF. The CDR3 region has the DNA TGTGCCAGCAGCTTAGCCAGGGTTTACTACGAGCAGTACTTC.

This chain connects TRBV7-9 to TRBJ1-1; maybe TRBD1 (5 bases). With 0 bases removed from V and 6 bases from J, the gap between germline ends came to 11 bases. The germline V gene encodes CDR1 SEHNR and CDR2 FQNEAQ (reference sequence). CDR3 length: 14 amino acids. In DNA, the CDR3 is TGTGCCAGCAGCTTAGCGCAGGGAACGGCTGAAGCTTTCTTT. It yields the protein CASSLAQGTAEAFF.

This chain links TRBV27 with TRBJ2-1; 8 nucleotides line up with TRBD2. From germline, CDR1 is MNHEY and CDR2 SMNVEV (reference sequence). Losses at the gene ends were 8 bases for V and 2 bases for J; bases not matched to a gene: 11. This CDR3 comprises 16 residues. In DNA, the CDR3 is TGTGCCAGCGGGTCTAGCGGGTGGGCCCCCTACAATGAGCAGTTCTTC. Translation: CASGSSGWAPYNEQFF.

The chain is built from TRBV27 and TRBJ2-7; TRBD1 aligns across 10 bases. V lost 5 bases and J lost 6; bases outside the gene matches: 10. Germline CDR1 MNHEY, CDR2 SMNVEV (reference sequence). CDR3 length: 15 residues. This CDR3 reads CASSARDRGVSEQYF. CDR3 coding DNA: TGTGCCAGCAGTGCCCGGGACAGGGGCGTTAGCGAGCAGTACTTC.

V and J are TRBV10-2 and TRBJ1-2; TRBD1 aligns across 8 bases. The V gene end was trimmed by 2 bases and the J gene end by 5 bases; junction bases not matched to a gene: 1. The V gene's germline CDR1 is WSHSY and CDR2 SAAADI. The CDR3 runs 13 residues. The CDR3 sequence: CASSERQGYGYTF. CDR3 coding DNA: TGCGCCAGCAGTGAGCGACAGGGGTATGGCTACACCTTC.

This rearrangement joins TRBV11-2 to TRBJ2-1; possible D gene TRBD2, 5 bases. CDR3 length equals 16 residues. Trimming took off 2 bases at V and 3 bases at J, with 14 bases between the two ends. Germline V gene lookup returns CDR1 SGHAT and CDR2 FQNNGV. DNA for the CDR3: TGTGCCAGCAGCTTAATGGAGTTCGGGGACTACAATGAGCAGTTCTTC. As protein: CASSLMEFGDYNEQFF. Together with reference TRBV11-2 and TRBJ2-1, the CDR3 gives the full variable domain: EAGVAQSPRYKIIEKRQSVAFWCNPISGHATLYWYQQILGQGPKLLIQFQNNGVVDDSQLPKDRFSAERLKGVDSTLKIQPAKLEDSAVYLCASSLMEFGDYNEQFFGPGTRLTVL.

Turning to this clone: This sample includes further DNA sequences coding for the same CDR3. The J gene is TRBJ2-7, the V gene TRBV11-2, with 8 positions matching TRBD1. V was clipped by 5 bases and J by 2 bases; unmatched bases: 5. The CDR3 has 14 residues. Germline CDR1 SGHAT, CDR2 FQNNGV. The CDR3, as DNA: TGTGCCAGCAGCCCCCGGACAGGGACCTACGAGCAGTACTTC. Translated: CASSPRTGTYEQYF.

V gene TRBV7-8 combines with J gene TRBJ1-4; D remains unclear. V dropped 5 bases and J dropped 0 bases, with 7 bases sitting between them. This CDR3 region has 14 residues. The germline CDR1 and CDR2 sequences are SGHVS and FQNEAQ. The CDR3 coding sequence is TGTGCCAGCAGCAGCTTTGCAACTAATGAAAAACTGTTTTTT. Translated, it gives CASSSFATNEKLFF.

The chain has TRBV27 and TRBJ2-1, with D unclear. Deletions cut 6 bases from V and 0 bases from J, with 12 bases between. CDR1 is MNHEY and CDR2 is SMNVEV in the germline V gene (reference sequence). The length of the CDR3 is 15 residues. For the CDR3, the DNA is TGTGCCAGCAGCCCACTTTGGGGCTCCTACAATGAGCAGTTCTTC. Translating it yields CASSPLWGSYNEQFF.

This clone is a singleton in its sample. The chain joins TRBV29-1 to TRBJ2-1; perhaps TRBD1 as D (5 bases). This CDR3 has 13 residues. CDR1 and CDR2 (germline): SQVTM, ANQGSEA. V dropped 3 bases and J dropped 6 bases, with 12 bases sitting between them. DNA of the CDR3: TGCAGCGTTGACTCAGGGATGATCAATGAGCAGTTCTTC. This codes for CSVDSGMINEQFF.

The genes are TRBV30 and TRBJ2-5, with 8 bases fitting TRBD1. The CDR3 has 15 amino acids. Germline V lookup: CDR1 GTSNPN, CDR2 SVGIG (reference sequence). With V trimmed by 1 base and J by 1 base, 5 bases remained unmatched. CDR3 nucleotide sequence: TGTGCCTGGAGTGAAGGGACAGGCGGCCAAGAGACCCAGTACTTC. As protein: CAWSEGTGGQETQYF.

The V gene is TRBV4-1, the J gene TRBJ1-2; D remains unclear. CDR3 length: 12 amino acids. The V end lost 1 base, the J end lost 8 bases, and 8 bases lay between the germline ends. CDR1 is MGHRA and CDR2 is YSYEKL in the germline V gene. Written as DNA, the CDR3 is TGCGCCAGCAGCCAAGGAGACGGCGGCTACACCTTC. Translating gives CASSQGDGGYTF.

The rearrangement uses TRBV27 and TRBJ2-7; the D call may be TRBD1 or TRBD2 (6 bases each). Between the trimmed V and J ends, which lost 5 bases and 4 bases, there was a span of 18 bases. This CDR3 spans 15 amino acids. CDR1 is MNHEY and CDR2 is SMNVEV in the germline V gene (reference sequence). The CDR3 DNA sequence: TGTGCCAGCAGTCTAGGGGTCGGGGGCCAGTACGAGCAGTACTTC. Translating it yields CASSLGVGGQYEQYF.

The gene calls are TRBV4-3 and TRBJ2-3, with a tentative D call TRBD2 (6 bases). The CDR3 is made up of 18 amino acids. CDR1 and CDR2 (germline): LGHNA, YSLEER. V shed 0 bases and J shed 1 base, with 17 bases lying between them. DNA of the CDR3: TGCGCCAGCAGCCAAGATTGGGCGGCGGGGTCGGGCACAGATACGCAGTATTTT. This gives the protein CASSQDWAAGSGTDTQYF.

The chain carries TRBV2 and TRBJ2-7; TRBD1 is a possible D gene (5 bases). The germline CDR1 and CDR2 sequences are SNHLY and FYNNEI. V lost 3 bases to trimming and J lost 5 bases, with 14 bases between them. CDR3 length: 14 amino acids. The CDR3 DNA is TGTGCCAGCAGTGATTACATTGGGGCCGACGAGCAGTACTTC. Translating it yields CASSDYIGADEQYF.

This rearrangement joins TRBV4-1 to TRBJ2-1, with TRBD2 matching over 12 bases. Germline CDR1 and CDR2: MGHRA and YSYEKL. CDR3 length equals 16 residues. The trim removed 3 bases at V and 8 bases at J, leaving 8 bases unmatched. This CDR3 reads CASSHDLAGGLDEQFF. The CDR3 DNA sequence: TGCGCCAGCAGCCATGATCTAGCGGGGGGGCTGGATGAGCAGTTCTTC.

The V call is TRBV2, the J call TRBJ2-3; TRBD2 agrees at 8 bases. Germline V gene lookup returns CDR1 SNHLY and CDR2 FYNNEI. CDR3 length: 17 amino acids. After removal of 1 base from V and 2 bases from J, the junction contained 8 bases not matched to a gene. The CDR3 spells CASSEVPAGAVTDTQYF. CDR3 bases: TGTGCCAGCAGTGAAGTTCCAGCGGGGGCCGTCACAGATACGCAGTATTTT.

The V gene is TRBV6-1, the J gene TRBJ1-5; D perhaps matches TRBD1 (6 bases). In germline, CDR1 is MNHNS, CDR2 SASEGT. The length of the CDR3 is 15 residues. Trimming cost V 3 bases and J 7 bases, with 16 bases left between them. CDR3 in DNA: TGTGCCAGCAGTGAGTTGGGCTGGGGACAACAGCCCCAGCATTTT. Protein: CASSELGWGQQPQHF.

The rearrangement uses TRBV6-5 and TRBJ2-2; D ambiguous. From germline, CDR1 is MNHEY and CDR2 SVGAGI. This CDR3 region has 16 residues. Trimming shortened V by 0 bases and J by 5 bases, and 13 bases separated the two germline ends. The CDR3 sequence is CASSYSGLWRTGELFF. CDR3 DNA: TGTGCCAGCAGTTACTCAGGCCTATGGAGAACCGGGGAGCTGTTTTTT.

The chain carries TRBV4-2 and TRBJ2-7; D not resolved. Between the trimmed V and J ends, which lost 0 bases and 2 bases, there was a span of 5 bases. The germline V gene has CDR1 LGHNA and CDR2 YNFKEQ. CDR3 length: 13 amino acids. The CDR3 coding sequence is TGTGCCAGCAGCCAAGAAATTGCCTACGAGCAGTACTTC. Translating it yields CASSQEIAYEQYF.

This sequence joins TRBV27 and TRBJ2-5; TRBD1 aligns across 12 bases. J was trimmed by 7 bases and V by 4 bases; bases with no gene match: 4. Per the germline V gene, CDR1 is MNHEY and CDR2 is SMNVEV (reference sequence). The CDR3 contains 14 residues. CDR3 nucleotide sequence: TGTGCCAGCAGTTATGGGACAGGGGGCGGGACCCAGTACTTC. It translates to CASSYGTGGGTQYF.

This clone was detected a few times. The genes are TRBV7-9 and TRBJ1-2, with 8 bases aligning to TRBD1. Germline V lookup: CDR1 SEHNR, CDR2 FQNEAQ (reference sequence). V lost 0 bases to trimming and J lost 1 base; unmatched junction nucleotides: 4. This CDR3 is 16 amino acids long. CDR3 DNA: TGTGCCAGCAGCTTAGCGGGACAGGAGATTAACTATGGCTACACCTTC. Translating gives CASSLAGQEINYGYTF. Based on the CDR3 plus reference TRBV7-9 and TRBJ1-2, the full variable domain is DTGVSQNPRHKITKRGQNVTFRCDPISEHNRLYWYRQTLGQGPEFLTYFQNEAQLEKSRLLSDRFSAERPKGSFSTLEIQRTEQGDSAMYLCASSLAGQEINYGYTFGSGTRLTVV.

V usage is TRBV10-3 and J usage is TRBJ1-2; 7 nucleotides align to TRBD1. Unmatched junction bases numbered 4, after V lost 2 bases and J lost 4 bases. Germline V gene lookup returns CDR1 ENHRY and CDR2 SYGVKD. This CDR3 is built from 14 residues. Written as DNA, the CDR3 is TGTGCCATCAGTGAGACAGGGGAGATCTATGGCTACACCTTC. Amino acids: CAISETGEIYGYTF.

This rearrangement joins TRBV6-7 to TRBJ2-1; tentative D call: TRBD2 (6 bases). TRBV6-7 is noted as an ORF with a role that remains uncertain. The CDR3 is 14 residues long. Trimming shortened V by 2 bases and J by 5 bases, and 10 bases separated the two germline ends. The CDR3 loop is CASSYGGADNEQFF. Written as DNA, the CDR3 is TGTGCCAGCAGTTACGGAGGGGCTGACAATGAGCAGTTCTTC.

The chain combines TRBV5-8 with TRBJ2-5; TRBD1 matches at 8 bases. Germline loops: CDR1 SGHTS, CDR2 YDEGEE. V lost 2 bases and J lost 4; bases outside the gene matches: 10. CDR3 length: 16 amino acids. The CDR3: CASSFMDGTGPETQYF. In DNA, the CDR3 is TGTGCCAGCAGCTTTATGGACGGGACAGGTCCAGAGACCCAGTACTTC.

The CDR3 is CASSLYGESTEAFF. The CDR3 nucleotides read TGTGCCAGCAGCCTATATGGGGAGAGTACTGAAGCTTTCTTT. The J gene is TRBJ1-1, the V gene TRBV5-6; D unresolved. V dropped 4 bases and J dropped 5 bases, with 15 bases sitting between them. From germline, CDR1 is SGHDT and CDR2 YYEEEE. The CDR3 is made up of 14 amino acids.